This T cell receptor (beta chain) originates from a study of identical twins. Study-level findings and limits: Twin-shared out-of-frame alpha sequences showed excess low generation probability. The abundant beta clonotypes from cord blood had fewer insertions, and memory repertoires had none of this.

Each CDR3 protein is one row after TCRdb ran MiXCR on the 5' RACE reads. The sample has more than 1.5 million distinct CDR3 sequences, 32% seen once; the top ten hold 0.25% to 0.3%. This clonotype occurred once. The target antigen is unknown. The junction departs from germline at one end; a sequencing error may be responsible. Healthy Caucasian donors formed the entire cohort. The V gene's germline CDR1 is LGHNA and CDR2 YNFKEQ. This CDR3 has 18 residues. Sequenced sample: cord blood. This chain connects TRBV4-2 to TRBJ2-1, with 12 positions matching TRBD2. The sequence was obtained from a newborn girl in good health. The CDR3 DNA reads TGTGCCAGCAGCCAAGATCCGAGACTAGCGGGGGCCAGCAATGGGCAGTTCTTC. Its translation is CASSQDPRLAGASNGQFF.